One sample yielded the 10 T cell receptor beta chains listed below, sequenced in a study of post-analysis software for immune sequencing data. Study-wide results and caveats: TRBV5-6, TRBV5-1 and TRBV20-1 were among four or five TRBV segments more frequent in patients than controls.

Their antigens are not known. The TCR beta cDNA libraries contained unique molecular identifiers. TCRdb reanalysed the PCR reads using MiXCR and keeps one entry per CDR3 protein. The sample holds fewer than 850,000 distinct CDR3 sequences; around 42% are singletons and the top ten take 4.9%. Sequencing was performed on blood. These receptors originate from a girl between 10 and 17 years old with multiple sclerosis.

This chain joins TRBV5-6 and TRBJ2-2; D is undetermined. Looked up from germline, CDR1 is SGHDT and CDR2 is YYEEEE. Trimming shortened V by 2 bases and J by 5 bases, and 7 bases separated the two germline ends. The CDR3 is 13 residues long. CDR3 nucleotides: TGTGCCAGCAGCTTCCGCATGACCGGGGAGCTGTTTTTT. Translating it yields CASSFRMTGELFF.

This clonotype was seen more than once but under ten times. V gene TRBV27 combines with J gene TRBJ1-1, with TRBD1 as a possible D gene (5 bases). The CDR3 contains 16 residues. CDR1 is MNHEY and CDR2 is SMNVEV in the germline V gene (reference sequence). V lost 0 bases to trimming and J lost 3 bases, with 14 bases between them. CDR3 residues: CASSLSGQGRYTEAFF. CDR3 bases: TGTGCCAGCAGTTTATCGGGCCAGGGACGTTACACTGAAGCTTTCTTT.

The V call is TRBV7-9, the J call TRBJ2-3, with 8 bases lining up with TRBD1. Per germline, CDR1 SEHNR and CDR2 FQNEAQ (reference sequence). V shed 0 bases, J shed 5 bases, and the junction held 7 bases outside the gene matches. The CDR3 totals 16 residues. The DNA for the CDR3 is TGTGCCAGCAGCTTAGCGTCGCAGGGGGCGGGAGATACGCAGTATTTT. This encodes CASSLASQGAGDTQYF.

The chain has TRBV20-1 and TRBJ2-5, with D perhaps matching TRBD1 (6 bases). Per the germline V gene, CDR1 is DFQATT and CDR2 is SNEGSKA (reference sequence). V gave up 4 bases and J gave up 5 bases, with 17 bases separating them. There are 14 residues in the CDR3. CDR3 region: CSATPWGLGETQYF. The CDR3 DNA follows: TGCAGTGCTACCCCATGGGGGCTCGGGGAGACCCAGTACTTC.

This rearrangement joins TRBV11-3 to TRBJ2-1, with TRBD2 identical over 12 bases. The CDR3 spans 16 residues. Germline V CDR1 and CDR2: SGHNT, YENEEA. V shed 3 bases and J 5 bases; nucleotides not matched to a gene: 5. CDR3 sequence reads: CASSLRTSGNNNEQFF. CDR3 in DNA: TGTGCCAGCAGCTTGCGGACTAGCGGGAATAACAATGAGCAGTTCTTC.

The V and J genes are TRBV5-6 and TRBJ2-1; the match to TRBD2 covers 7 bases. In germline, CDR1 is SGHDT, CDR2 YYEEEE. J gave up 5 bases and V 3 bases, and 11 bases lay outside the gene matches. The CDR3 extends over 16 amino acids. CDR3 coding DNA: TGTGCCAGCAGCTCTCCCCCAGGCGGGACTAACAATGAGCAGTTCTTC. It encodes CASSSPPGGTNNEQFF.

This sequence joins TRBV7-9 and TRBJ2-1; TRBD1 matches at 9 bases. V lost 5 bases and J lost 7; bases outside the gene matches: 12. The CDR3 covers 16 residues. In germline, CDR1 is SEHNR, CDR2 FQNEAQ (reference sequence). The CDR3 is CASSVDRGLRANEQFF. CDR3 nucleotide sequence: TGTGCCAGCAGCGTCGACAGGGGGTTGCGGGCGAATGAGCAGTTCTTC.

This clonotype appeared a few times. The V gene is TRBV3-1, the J gene TRBJ2-7, with TRBD2 matching 7 bases. This CDR3 spans 15 amino acids. Germline-derived CDR1 and CDR2 are LGHDT and YNNKEL (reference sequence). The trim removed 3 bases at V and 3 bases at J, leaving 8 bases unmatched. The CDR3 nucleotides are TGTGCCAGCAGCCAGGGGGTAGCGGGCTTCTACGAGCAGTACTTC. Translated, it gives CASSQGVAGFYEQYF.

There are a few counts of this clonotype. The chain recombines TRBV29-1 with TRBJ2-3; 7 nucleotides align to TRBD2. Per the germline V gene, CDR1 is SQVTM and CDR2 is ANQGSEA. V lost 6 bases and J lost 2; bases outside the gene matches: 5. The CDR3 sequence is 13 residues long. CDR3 nucleotides: TGCAGCGTAGCGGGGAGATTCACAGATACGCAGTATTTT. Translating it yields CSVAGRFTDTQYF.

The rearrangement links TRBV6-5 to TRBJ1-2, with D maybe TRBD1 (5 bases). The CDR3 contains 14 residues. CDR1 is MNHEY, CDR2 SVGAGI, per germline. The ends were cut back, 8 bases at V and 2 bases at J, with 15 bases in the middle. CDR3 DNA: TGTGCCAGCGGGGGTGTAGCATTCAACTATGGCTACACCTTC. Translated: CASGGVAFNYGYTF.